Below are 21 T cell receptor beta chains sequenced from a single sample in a study of T-cell memory formation after mild COVID-19. TCRdb fed the 5' RACE reads into MiXCR, producing one record per CDR3 protein. The sample gives about 310,000 distinct CDR3 sequences, roughly a fifth of which show up once; around 20% is in the top ten. Sequencing input: PBMCs or a T cell subset sorted from them (not recorded which). Every receptor here comes from a man aged 18 to 30 who had mild COVID-19 (a few samples of this study predate the infection). Cell type and time point are not known.

The V and J genes are TRBV20-1 and TRBJ2-3; D unclear. Trimming left V 5 bases short and J 6 bases short, with 15 bases between. The CDR3 contains 13 residues. Germline V gene lookup returns CDR1 DFQATT and CDR2 SNEGSKA (reference sequence). The CDR3 loop reads CSAPELGRDTQYF. CDR3 nucleotides: TGCAGTGCTCCTGAGCTTGGGCGGGATACGCAGTATTTT.

This clonotype has a handful of counts. The chain carries TRBV2 and TRBJ1-3; no definite D call. Trimming cost V 10 bases and J 2 bases, with 15 bases left between them. The CDR3 extends over 14 amino acids. Germline-derived CDR1 and CDR2 are SNHLY and FYNNEI. CDR3 sequence (DNA): TGTGCCATTATTGGGCGGGAGGCTGGAAACACCATATATTTT. This sequence encodes CAIIGREAGNTIYF.

This clonotype was found many times. The rearrangement joins TRBV4-3 to TRBJ2-5, with no clear D. Trimming shortened V by 0 bases and J by 4 bases, and 15 bases separated the two germline ends. The CDR3 runs to 16 residues. CDR1 and CDR2 (germline): LGHNA, YSLEER. As DNA, the CDR3 is TGCGCCAGCAGCCAAGATCGGGCATGGGGAACAGAGACCCAGTACTTC. Protein sequence: CASSQDRAWGTETQYF.

This clonotype occurred a few times. The rearrangement uses TRBV4-1 and TRBJ2-3; D unresolved. This CDR3 is built from 16 residues. Germline V CDR1 and CDR2: MGHRA, YSYEKL. V was clipped by 0 bases and J by 5 bases, with 15 bases between them. Here the CDR3 DNA reads TGCGCCAGCAGCCAAGATCTGGCAGGTCGTGGAGATACGCAGTATTTT. Amino acids: CASSQDLAGRGDTQYF.

The chain uses TRBV9 and TRBJ2-3; D possibly corresponds to TRBD2 (5 bases). CDR1 SGDLS and CDR2 YYNGEE come from the germline V gene. Trimming removed 0 bases at V and 4 bases at J, with 9 bases between. The CDR3 has 14 residues. CDR3 amino acids: CASSVGASPDTQYF. CDR3 bases: TGTGCCAGCAGCGTAGGGGCTAGCCCAGATACGCAGTATTTT.

The rearrangement links TRBV12-3 or TRBV12-4 to TRBJ1-1; maybe TRBD1 (5 bases). V lost 5 bases to trimming and J lost 5 bases, with 15 bases between them. CDR3 size: 14 residues. The CDR3 spells CASSLGAGRTEAFF. The CDR3 DNA sequence: TGTGCCAGCAGTCTTGGGGCGGGGAGGACTGAAGCTTTCTTT.

The DNA for the CDR3 is TGCAGCGTTGAAGTCGGGGTAGCGGGGTTTGCTAAGTACTTC. It specifies CSVEVGVAGFAKYF. The chain uses TRBV29-1 and TRBJ2-5; 8 bases line up with TRBD2. The germline CDR1 and CDR2 sequences are SQVTM and ANQGSEA. The CDR3 contains 14 residues. After removal of 1 base from V and 12 bases from J, the junction contained 13 bases not matched to a gene.

CDR3 amino acids: CASSSLQGGWDTQYF. The CDR3 nucleotides are TGTGCCAGCAGTTCCTTACAGGGGGGTTGGGATACGCAGTATTTT. The genes are TRBV12-3 or TRBV12-4 and TRBJ2-3, with 8 bases identical to TRBD1. The length of the CDR3 is 15 residues. V lost 4 bases to trimming and J lost 6 bases; unmatched junction nucleotides: 9.

This chain connects TRBV4-3 to TRBJ1-2, with D perhaps matching TRBD1 (6 bases). This CDR3 spans 14 amino acids. From germline, CDR1 is LGHNA and CDR2 YSLEER. Trimming removed 2 bases at V and 4 bases at J, with 11 bases between. CDR3 in amino acids: CASSQIQGTYGYTF. The CDR3, as DNA: TGCGCCAGCAGCCAAATACAGGGAACCTATGGCTACACCTTC.

The chain uses TRBV25-1 and TRBJ2-7; 10 positions agree with TRBD2. The V segment lost 4 bases and the J segment 0 bases; nucleotides outside the gene matches: 6. This CDR3 comprises 16 residues. The germline CDR1 and CDR2 sequences are MGHDK and SYGVNS. CDR3 in amino acids: CASSASSGGSSYEQYF. CDR3 coding DNA: TGTGCCAGCAGTGCCTCTAGCGGGGGTAGCTCCTACGAGCAGTACTTC.

The DNA for the CDR3 is TGTGCCAGCAGCTTAGTGGGGGCCCCGGGGACTGAAGCTTTCTTT. This gives the protein CASSLVGAPGTEAFF. The chain has TRBV7-2 and TRBJ1-1; D may be TRBD1 (6 bases). The germline V and J ends were trimmed by 1 base and 5 bases, with 14 bases remaining between them. CDR1 and CDR2 (germline): SGHTA, FQGNSA. CDR3 length: 15 residues.

This clonotype was observed a handful of times. This chain joins TRBV7-9 and TRBJ2-1, with D unresolved. The CDR3 is made up of 13 amino acids. V lost 3 bases and J 6 bases, leaving 9 bases between the germline ends. The germline gives CDR1 SEHNR, CDR2 FQNEAQ (reference sequence). The CDR3 coding sequence is TGTGCCAGCAGCTTGGACGAAGGCAATGAGCAGTTCTTC. As protein: CASSLDEGNEQFF.

CDR3 amino acids: CASSRGTGTDTQYF. Written as DNA, the CDR3 is TGTGCCAGCAGCCGAGGGACAGGGACAGATACGCAGTATTTT. This sequence joins TRBV4-2 and TRBJ2-3; the match to TRBD1 covers 9 bases. Germline V gives CDR1 LGHNA, CDR2 YNFKEQ. The CDR3 runs 14 residues. J lost 3 bases, V lost 4 bases, and 2 bases had no gene match.

This rearrangement joins TRBV29-1 to TRBJ2-5; 11 bases match TRBD2. Germline V gives CDR1 SQVTM, CDR2 ANQGSEA. CDR3 length: 14 amino acids. J was trimmed by 3 bases and V by 7 bases; bases with no gene match: 7. CDR3: CSAVTSGVEETQYF. The CDR3 DNA reads TGCAGCGCAGTGACTAGCGGGGTGGAAGAGACCCAGTACTTC.

The chain links TRBV29-1 to TRBJ2-5; D unclear. The CDR3 is made up of 13 amino acids. V gave up 1 base and J gave up 3 bases, with 9 bases separating them. CDR1 SQVTM and CDR2 ANQGSEA come from the germline V gene. The CDR3 spells CSVEGYPEETQYF. The CDR3 nucleotides read TGCAGCGTTGAAGGGTATCCAGAAGAGACCCAGTACTTC.

The chain uses TRBV24-1 and TRBJ2-7; no clear D gene. The CDR3 spans 16 residues. V lost 0 bases to trimming and J lost 2 bases, with 13 bases between them. Germline V CDR1 and CDR2: KGHDR, SFDVKD. The CDR3 DNA follows: TGTGCCACCAGTGATTTGCCCATAGGGCCAGCCTACGAGCAGTACTTC. Translated: CATSDLPIGPAYEQYF.

The chain uses TRBV5-1 and TRBJ2-2, with D perhaps TRBD2 (5 bases). V was pared by 4 bases and J by 4 bases, with 14 bases between. CDR1 SGHRS and CDR2 YFSETQ come from the germline V gene. The CDR3 totals 15 residues. In DNA, the CDR3 is TGCGCCAGCAGCCCGAGGTCGGAGGCCACCGGGGAGCTGTTTTTT. Its translation: CASSPRSEATGELFF.

The table lists this clonotype with a count of one. The J gene is TRBJ2-7, the V gene TRBV7-2; no definite D call. The CDR3 loop spans 13 amino acids. V was cut by 5 bases and J by 3 bases, with 11 bases left in between. Germline loops: CDR1 SGHTA, CDR2 FQGNSA. CDR3 sequence: CASSARVYYEQYF. CDR3 DNA: TGTGCCAGCAGCGCACGGGTATACTACGAGCAGTACTTC.

CDR3 sequence: CASSLERKQELNTEAFF. The DNA of the CDR3 is TGCGCCAGCAGCTTGGAGAGAAAACAGGAGTTGAACACTGAAGCTTTCTTT. V usage is TRBV5-1 and J usage is TRBJ1-1; TRBD1 is a possible D gene (5 bases). There are 17 residues in the CDR3. V lost 0 bases and J lost 0, with 15 bases in between. Per germline, CDR1 SGHRS and CDR2 YFSETQ. The full variable domain, in which reference TRBV5-1 and TRBJ1-1 provide the parts outside the CDR3, is KAGVTQTPRYLIKTRGQQVTLSCSPISGHRSVSWYQQTPGQGLQFLFEYFSETQRNKGNFPGRFSGRQFSNSRSEMNVSTLELGDSALYLCASSLERKQELNTEAFFGQGTRLTVV.

This clonotype was seen a few times. The chain is built from TRBV25-1 and TRBJ2-6, with TRBD2 as a possible D gene (6 bases). This CDR3 comprises 17 residues. The V end lost 1 base, the J end lost 2 bases, and 12 bases lay between the germline ends. The germline V gene has CDR1 MGHDK and CDR2 SYGVNS. The CDR3 DNA follows: TGTGCCAGCAGTGAATTTGGAGGGGCTGCTGGGGCCAACGTCCTGACTTTC. This gives the protein CASSEFGGAAGANVLTF.

This chain joins TRBV4-2 and TRBJ1-5; D is ambiguous. The CDR3 extends over 15 amino acids. The V gene lost 2 bases and the J gene lost 1 base, with 9 bases spanning the gap. Germline CDR1 is LGHNA and CDR2 is YNFKEQ. The CDR3 DNA is TGTGCCAGCAGCCAAACGGGGTCGAGCAATCAGCCCCAGCATTTT. Translated, it gives CASSQTGSSNQPQHF.